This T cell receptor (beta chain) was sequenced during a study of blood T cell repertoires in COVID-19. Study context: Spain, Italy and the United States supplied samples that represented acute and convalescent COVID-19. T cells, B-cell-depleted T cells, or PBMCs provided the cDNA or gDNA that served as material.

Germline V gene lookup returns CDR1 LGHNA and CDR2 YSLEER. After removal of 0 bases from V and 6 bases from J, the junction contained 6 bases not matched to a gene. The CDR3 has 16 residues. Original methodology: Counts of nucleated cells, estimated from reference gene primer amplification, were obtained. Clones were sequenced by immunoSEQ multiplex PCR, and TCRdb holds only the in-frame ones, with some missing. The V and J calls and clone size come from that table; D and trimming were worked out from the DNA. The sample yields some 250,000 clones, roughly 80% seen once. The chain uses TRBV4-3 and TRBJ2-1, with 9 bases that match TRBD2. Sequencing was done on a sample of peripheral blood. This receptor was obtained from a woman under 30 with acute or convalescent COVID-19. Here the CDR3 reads CASSQDLGLAVNEQFF. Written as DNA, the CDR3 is TGCGCCAGCAGCCAAGATTTGGGACTAGCAGTCAATGAGCAGTTCTTC.